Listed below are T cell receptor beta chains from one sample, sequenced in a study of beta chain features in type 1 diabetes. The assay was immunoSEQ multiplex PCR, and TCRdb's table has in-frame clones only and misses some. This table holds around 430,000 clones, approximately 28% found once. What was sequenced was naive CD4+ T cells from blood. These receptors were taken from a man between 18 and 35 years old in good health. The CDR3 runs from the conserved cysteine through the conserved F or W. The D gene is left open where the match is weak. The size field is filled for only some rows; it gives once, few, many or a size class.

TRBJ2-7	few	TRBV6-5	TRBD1	TGTGCCAGCAGTACCCTGGACAGGGCGGGCGAGCAGTACTTC	CASSTLDRAGEQYF
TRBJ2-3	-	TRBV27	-	TGTGCCAGCAGTTTACTCAGCACAGATACGCAGTATTTT	CASSLLSTDTQYF
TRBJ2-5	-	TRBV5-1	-	TGCGCCAGCAGCTTGCTAGCGGGACAGGGAGAGACCCAGTACTTC	CASSLLAGQGETQYF
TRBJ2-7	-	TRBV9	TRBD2	TGTGCCAGCAGCGTTGGACTAGCGGGAGTAGGCTACGAGCAGTACTTC	CASSVGLAGVGYEQYF
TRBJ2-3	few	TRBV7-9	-	TGTGCCAGCAGCTCCATAGCATCTACAGATACGCAGTATTTT	CASSSIASTDTQYF
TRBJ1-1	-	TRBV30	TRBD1	TGTGCCTGGAGTATGGGGACAGTGAACACTGAAGCTTTCTTT	CAWSMGTVNTEAFF
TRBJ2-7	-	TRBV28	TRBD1	TGTGCCAGCAGTTCCCCGGGACAGGGAGGCGAGCAGTACTTC	CASSSPGQGGEQYF
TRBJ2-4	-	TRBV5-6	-	TGTGCCAGCAGCCGAGCCAAAAACATTCAGTACTTC	CASSRAKNIQYF
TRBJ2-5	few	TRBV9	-	TGTGCCAGCAGCGCCAGATTCCAAGAGACCCAGTACTTC	CASSARFQETQYF
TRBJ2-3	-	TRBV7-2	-	TGTGCCAGCAGCTTAGTTGCGGCTCCGAATACGCAGTATTTT	CASSLVAAPNTQYF
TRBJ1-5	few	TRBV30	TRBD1	TGTGCCTGGGGACAGGAGTGGAGCAATCAGCCCCAGCATTTT	CAWGQEWSNQPQHF
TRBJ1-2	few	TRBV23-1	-	TGCGCCAGCAGTACAGGGTCCGGCTACACCTTC	CASSTGSGYTF
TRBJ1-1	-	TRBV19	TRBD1	TGTGCCAGTCGGACAGGGCCCACTGAAGCTTTCTTT	CASRTGPTEAFF
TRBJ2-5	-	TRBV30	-	TGTGCCTGGAGTGTAGGTAGGAGGTCATTGGAGACCCAGTACTTC	CAWSVGRRSLETQYF
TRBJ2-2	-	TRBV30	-	TGTGCCTGGAGCGTCCGGAAACAGAACACCGGGGAGCTGTTTTTT	CAWSVRKQNTGELFF
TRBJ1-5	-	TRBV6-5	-	TGTGCCAGCAGTTACTCCCGGGGGGCTGGTCAGCCCCAGCATTTT	CASSYSRGAGQPQHF
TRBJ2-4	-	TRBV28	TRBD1	TGTGCCAGCACCCCAGGACAGGGGCCTCAAACTAGGCAGTACTTC	CASTPGQGPQTRQYF
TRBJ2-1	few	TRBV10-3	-	TGTGCCATCAGTGCGGCGGGCCTCAATGAGCAGTTCTTC	CAISAAGLNEQFF
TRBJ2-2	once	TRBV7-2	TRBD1	TGTGCCAGCAGCCCGGACAGGGGGCCCGGGGAGCTGTTTTTT	CASSPDRGPGELFF
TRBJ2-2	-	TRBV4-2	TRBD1	TGTGCCAGCAGCCAAGATGAGGGGGCAAGTGGGGAGCTGTTTTTT	CASSQDEGASGELFF
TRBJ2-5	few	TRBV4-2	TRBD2	TGTGCCAGCAGCTCCGGGACTAGCGGGGACCGCCAAGAGACCCAGTACTTC	CASSSGTSGDRQETQYF
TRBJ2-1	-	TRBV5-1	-	TGCGCCAGCAGCTTGTATCGGGTCTCCTACAATGAGCAGTTCTTC	CASSLYRVSYNEQFF
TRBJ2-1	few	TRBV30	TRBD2	TGTGCCTCGGGGACTAGCGGGAGGAATGAGCAGTTCTTC	CASGTSGRNEQFF
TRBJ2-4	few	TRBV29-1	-	TGCAGCGTTGCAGGGGGGTCGGGAAACATTCAGTACTTC	CSVAGGSGNIQYF
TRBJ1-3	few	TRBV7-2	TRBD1	TGTGCCAGCAGCGTACTGACAGGGAGAGGAAACACCATATATTTT	CASSVLTGRGNTIYF
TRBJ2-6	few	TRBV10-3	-	TGTGCCTCCGGATCTGGGGCCAACGTCCTGACTTTC	CASGSGANVLTF
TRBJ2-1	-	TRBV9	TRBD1	TGTGCCAGCAGCGTAGGAGGGACAGGGGGCAATGAGCAGTTCTTC	CASSVGGTGGNEQFF